Listed below are T cell receptor beta chains from one sample, sequenced in a study of long-term antiretroviral therapy in people with HIV. Assay used: immunoSEQ multiplex PCR; TCRdb lists only in-frame clones, some missing. The sample has roughly 17,000 clones; about nine tenths are singletons. Sequenced material: unsorted PBMCs, taken 3 years after starting antiretroviral therapy. These TCRs come from a man aged 45-65 years with HIV. Both conserved end residues are part of each CDR3. The D gene is left open where the match is weak. Part of the rows lack a size; the others show once, few, many or a class for expanded clones.

>16|TRBV7-8|-|TRBD2|TRBJ2-7
TGTGCCAGCAGCTTATTTCCTAGCGGGGACACCTACGAGCAGTACTTC
CASSLFPSGDTYEQYF
>14|TRBV6-5|-|TRBD1|TRBJ1-1
TGTGCCAGCAGTCCAGGGGGCGCGGGCGCTGAAGCTTTCTTT
CASSPGGAGAEAFF
>17|TRBV30|once|TRBD1|TRBJ1-6
TGTGCCTGGAGTGAGCCGGGGCAGGGGGCACGGAGATCACCCCTCCACTTT
CAWSEPGQGARRSPLHF
>10|TRBV6-6|-|TRBD1|TRBJ2-7
TGTGCCAGCAGTGATGGACAGGCGTCTTTC
CASSDGQASF
>13|TRBV5-1|-|-|TRBJ2-7
TGCGCCAGCAGTTATGGGTCGACCTACGAGCAGTACTTC
CASSYGSTYEQYF
>11|TRBV30|-|-|TRBJ1-1
TGTGCCTGGAGTGAAGGGGGGGAAGCTTTCTTT
CAWSEGGEAFF
>16|TRBV6-1|-|-|TRBJ1-2
TGTGCCAGCAGTGAAGCCCCGGCCGGGACAAGTTATGGCTACACCTTC
CASSEAPAGTSYGYTF
>18|TRBV5-1|-|TRBD2|TRBJ2-2
TGCGCCAGCAGCTTCGGGCTAGCGGGGGGATTTAACACCGGGGAGCTGTTTTTT
CASSFGLAGGFNTGELFF
>12|TRBV6-1|-|-|TRBJ2-5
TGTGCCAGCAGTCTCAGCCAAGAGACCCAGTACTTC
CASSLSQETQYF
>17|TRBV5-4|-|TRBD2|TRBJ2-3
TGTGCCAGCAGCTTGGGGACTAGCGGAGATGTCACAGATACGCAGTATTTT
CASSLGTSGDVTDTQYF
>16|TRBV5-1|-|-|TRBJ1-1
TGCGCCAGCAGCTTATTACCAGGGACTCTGAACACTGAAGCTTTCTTT
CASSLLPGTLNTEAFF
>15|TRBV29-1|-|TRBD2|TRBJ2-2
TGCAGCGACGGGGTAGCGGGGCCGAGCACCGGGGAGCTGTTTTTT
CSDGVAGPSTGELFF
>13|TRBV21-1|-|-|TRBJ1-5
TGTGCCAGCACAGACAGGGTGAATCAGCCCCAGCATTTT
CASTDRVNQPQHF